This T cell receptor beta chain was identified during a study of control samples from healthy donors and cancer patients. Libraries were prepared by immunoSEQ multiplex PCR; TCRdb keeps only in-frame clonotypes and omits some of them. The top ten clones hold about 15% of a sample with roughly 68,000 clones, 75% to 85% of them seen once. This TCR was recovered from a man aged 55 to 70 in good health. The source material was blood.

The CDR3 reads CASSAASGTYNEQFF. The CDR3 nucleotides read TGTGCCAGCAGCGCTGCTAGCGGCACTTACAATGAGCAGTTCTTC. The chain joins TRBV7-2 to TRBJ2-1, with 7 bases fitting TRBD2. V was pared by 5 bases and J by 4 bases, with 8 bases of the junction left unmatched. Germline V gene lookup returns CDR1 SGHTA and CDR2 FQGNSA. CDR3 length: 15 residues.